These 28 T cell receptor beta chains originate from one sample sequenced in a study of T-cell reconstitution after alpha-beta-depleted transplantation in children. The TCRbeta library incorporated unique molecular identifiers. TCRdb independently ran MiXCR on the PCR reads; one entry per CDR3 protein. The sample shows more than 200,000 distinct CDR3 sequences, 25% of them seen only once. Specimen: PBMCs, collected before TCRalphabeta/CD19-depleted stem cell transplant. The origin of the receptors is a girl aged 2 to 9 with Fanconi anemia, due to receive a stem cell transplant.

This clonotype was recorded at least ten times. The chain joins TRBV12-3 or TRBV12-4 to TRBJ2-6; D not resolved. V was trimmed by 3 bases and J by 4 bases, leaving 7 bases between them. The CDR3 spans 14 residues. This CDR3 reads CASSFGSGANVLTF. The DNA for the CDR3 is TGTGCCAGCAGTTTCGGCTCAGGGGCCAACGTCCTGACTTTC.

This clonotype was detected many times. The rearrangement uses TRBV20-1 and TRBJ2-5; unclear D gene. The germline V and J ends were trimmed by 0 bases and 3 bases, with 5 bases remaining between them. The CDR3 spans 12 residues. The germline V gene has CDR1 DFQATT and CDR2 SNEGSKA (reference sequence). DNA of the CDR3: TGCAGTGCTAGAGATATTAAAGAGACCCAGTACTTC. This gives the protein CSARDIKETQYF.

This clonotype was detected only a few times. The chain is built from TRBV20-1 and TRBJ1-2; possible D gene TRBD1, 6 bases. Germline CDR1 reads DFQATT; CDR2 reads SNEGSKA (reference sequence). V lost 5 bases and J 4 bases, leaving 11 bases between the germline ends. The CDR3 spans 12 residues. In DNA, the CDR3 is TGCAGTGCTTTCCAGGGGACCTATGGCTACACCTTC. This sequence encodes CSAFQGTYGYTF.

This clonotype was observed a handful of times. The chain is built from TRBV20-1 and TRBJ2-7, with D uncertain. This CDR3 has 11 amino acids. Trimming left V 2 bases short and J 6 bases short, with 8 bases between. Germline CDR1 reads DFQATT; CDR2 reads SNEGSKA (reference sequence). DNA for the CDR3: TGCAGTGCTAGATTTACAACCGAGCAGTACTTC. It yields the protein CSARFTTEQYF.

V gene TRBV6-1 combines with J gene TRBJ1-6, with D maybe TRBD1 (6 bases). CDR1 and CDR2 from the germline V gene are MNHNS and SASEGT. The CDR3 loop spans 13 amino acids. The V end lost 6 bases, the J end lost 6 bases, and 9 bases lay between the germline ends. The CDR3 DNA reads TGTGCCAGCAGGGGGGGCGTTAATTCACCCCTCCACTTT. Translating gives CASRGGVNSPLHF.

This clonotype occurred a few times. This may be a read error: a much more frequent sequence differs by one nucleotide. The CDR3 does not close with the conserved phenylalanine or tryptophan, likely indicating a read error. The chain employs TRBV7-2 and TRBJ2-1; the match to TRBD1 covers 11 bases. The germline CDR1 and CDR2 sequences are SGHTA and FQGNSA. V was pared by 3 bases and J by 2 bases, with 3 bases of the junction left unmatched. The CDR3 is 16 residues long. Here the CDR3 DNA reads TGTGCCAGCAGCTTTAGGGGACAGGGGGCCTACAATGAGCAGTTCTCC. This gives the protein CASSFRGQGAYNEQFS.

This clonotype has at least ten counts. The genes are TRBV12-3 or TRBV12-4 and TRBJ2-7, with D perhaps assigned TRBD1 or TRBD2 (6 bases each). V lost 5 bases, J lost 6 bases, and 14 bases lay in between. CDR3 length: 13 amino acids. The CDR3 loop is CASSLTGGGEQYF. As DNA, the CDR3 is TGTGCCAGCAGTCTGACAGGAGGGGGCGAGCAGTACTTC.

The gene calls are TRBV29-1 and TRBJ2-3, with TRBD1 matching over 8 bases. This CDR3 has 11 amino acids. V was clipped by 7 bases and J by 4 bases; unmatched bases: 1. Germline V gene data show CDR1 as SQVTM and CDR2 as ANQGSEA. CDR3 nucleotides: TGCAGCGGGACAGGGCCAGATACGCAGTATTTT. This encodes CSGTGPDTQYF.

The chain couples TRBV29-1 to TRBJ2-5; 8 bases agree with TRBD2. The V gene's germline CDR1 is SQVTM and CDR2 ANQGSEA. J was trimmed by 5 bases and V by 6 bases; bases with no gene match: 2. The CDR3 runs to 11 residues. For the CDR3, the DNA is TGCAGCGTCGGGACTAGTGAGACCCAGTACTTC. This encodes CSVGTSETQYF. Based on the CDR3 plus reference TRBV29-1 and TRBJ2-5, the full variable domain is SAVISQKPSRDICQRGTSLTIQCQVDSQVTMMFWYRQQPGQSLTLIATANQGSEATYESGFVIDKFPISRPNLTFSTLTVSNMSPEDSSIYLCSVGTSETQYFGPGTRLLVL.

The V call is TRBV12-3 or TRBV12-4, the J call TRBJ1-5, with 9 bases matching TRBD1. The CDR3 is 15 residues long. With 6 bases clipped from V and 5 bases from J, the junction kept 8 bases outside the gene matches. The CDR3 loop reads CASSLRDREYQPQHF. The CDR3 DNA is TGTGCCAGCAGCCTCCGGGACAGGGAGTATCAGCCCCAGCATTTT.

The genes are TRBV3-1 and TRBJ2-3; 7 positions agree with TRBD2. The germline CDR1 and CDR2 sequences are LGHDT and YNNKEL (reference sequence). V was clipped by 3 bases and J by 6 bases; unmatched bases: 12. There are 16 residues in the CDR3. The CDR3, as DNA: TGTGCCAGCAGCCAGGAGGGACTACCGGGGATGGATACGCAGTATTTT. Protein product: CASSQEGLPGMDTQYF.

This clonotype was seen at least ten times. The CDR3 region is CSASGDPVYEQYF. CDR3 bases: TGCAGTGCTAGTGGGGACCCGGTCTACGAGCAGTACTTC. The chain uses TRBV20-1 and TRBJ2-7; D may be TRBD1 or TRBD2 (5 bases each). Germline-derived CDR1 and CDR2 are DFQATT and SNEGSKA (reference sequence). The germline V and J ends were trimmed by 3 bases and 3 bases, with 12 bases remaining between them. This CDR3 comprises 13 residues.

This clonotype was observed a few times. CDR3 nucleotide sequence: TGCAGCGCCCTCTTCGCAGATACGCAGTATTTT. Protein: CSALFADTQYF. The chain combines TRBV29-1 with TRBJ2-3, with D unclear. The V and J ends lost 7 bases and 4 bases respectively, with 9 bases between them. The CDR3 has 11 residues. Germline CDR1 reads SQVTM; CDR2 reads ANQGSEA.

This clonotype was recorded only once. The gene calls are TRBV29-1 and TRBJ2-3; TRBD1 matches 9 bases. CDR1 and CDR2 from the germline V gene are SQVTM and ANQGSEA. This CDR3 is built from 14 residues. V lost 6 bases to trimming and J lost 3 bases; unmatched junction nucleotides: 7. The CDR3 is CSVQGAQETDTQYF. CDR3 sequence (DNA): TGCAGCGTACAGGGGGCGCAGGAGACAGATACGCAGTATTTT.

CDR3 protein: CASSLTPNTGELFF. CDR3 sequence (DNA): TGCGCCAGCAGCTTGACGCCGAACACCGGGGAGCTGTTTTTT. V and J are TRBV5-1 and TRBJ2-2; D remains ambiguous. Germline CDR1 is SGHRS and CDR2 is YFSETQ. The CDR3 is made up of 14 amino acids. Between the trimmed V and J ends, which lost 1 base and 0 bases, there was a span of 4 bases. The full variable domain, in which reference TRBV5-1 and TRBJ2-2 provide the parts outside the CDR3, is KAGVTQTPRYLIKTRGQQVTLSCSPISGHRSVSWYQQTPGQGLQFLFEYFSETQRNKGNFPGRFSGRQFSNSRSEMNVSTLELGDSALYLCASSLTPNTGELFFGEGSRLTVL.

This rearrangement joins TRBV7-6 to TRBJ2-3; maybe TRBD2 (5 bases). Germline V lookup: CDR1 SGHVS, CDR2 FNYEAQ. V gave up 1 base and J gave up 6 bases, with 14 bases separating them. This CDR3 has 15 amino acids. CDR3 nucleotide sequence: TGTGCCAGCAGCTTAGGGACGGCATCGGGGGATACGCAGTATTTT. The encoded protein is CASSLGTASGDTQYF. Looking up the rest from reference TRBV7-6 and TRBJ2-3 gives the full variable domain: GAGVSQSPRYKVTKRGQDVALRCDPISGHVSLYWYRQALGQGPEFLTYFNYEAQQDKSGLPNDRFSAERPEGSISTLTIQRTEQRDSAMYRCASSLGTASGDTQYFGPGTRLTVL.

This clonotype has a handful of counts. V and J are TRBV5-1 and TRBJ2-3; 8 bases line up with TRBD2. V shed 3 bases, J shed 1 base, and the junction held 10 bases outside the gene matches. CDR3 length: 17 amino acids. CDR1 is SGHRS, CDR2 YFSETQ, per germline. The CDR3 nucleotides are TGCGCCAGCAGCTCTGCCCCAGCGGGAGAAGGCACAGATACGCAGTATTTT. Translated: CASSSAPAGEGTDTQYF.

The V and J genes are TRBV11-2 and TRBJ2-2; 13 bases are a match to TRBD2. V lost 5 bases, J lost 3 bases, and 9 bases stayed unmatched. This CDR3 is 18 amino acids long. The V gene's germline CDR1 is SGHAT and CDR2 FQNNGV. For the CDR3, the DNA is TGTGCCAGCAGCCTACTAGCGGGAGGGCCGGAGGACACCGGGGAGCTGTTTTTT. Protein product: CASSLLAGGPEDTGELFF.

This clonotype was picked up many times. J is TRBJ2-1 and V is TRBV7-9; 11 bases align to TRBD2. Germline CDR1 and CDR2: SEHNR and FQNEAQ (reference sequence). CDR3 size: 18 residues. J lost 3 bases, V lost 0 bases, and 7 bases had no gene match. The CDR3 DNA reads TGTGCCAGCAGCTTAGCGGGCGCTAGCGGGGGGCTCTACAATGAGCAGTTCTTC. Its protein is CASSLAGASGGLYNEQFF.

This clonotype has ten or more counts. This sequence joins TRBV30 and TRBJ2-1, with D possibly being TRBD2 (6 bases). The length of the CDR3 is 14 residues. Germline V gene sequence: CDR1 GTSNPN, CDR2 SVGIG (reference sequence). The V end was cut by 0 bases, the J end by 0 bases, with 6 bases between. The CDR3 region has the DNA TGTGCCTGGAGTGTCGGGAGCTCCTACAATGAGCAGTTCTTC. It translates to CAWSVGSSYNEQFF. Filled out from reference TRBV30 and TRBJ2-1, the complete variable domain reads SQTIHQWPATLVQPVGSPLSLECTVEGTSNPNLYWYRQAAGRGLQLLFYSVGIGQISSEVPQNLSASRPQDRQFILSSKKLLLSDSGFYLCAWSVGSSYNEQFFGPGTRLTVL.

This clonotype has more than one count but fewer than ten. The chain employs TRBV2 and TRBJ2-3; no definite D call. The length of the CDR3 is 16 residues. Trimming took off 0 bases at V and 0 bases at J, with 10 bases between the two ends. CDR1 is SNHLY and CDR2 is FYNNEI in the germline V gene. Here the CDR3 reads CASSEAADSSTDTQYF. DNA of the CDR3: TGTGCCAGCAGTGAAGCAGCCGACTCTAGCACAGATACGCAGTATTTT.

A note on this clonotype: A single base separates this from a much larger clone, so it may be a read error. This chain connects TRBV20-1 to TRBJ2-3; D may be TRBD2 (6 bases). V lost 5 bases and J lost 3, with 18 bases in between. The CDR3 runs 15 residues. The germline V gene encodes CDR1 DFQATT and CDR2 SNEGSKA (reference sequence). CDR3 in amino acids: CSARTLAGPTDTQYF. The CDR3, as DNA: TGCAGTGCTCGAACACTAGCAGGTCCAACAGATACGCAGTATTTT.

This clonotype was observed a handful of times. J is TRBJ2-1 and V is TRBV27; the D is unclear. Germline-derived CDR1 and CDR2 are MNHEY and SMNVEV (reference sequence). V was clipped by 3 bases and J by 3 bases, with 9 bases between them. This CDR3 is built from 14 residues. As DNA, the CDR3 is TGTGCCAGCAGTTTGGGCAGCTTCTACAATGAGCAGTTCTTC. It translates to CASSLGSFYNEQFF.

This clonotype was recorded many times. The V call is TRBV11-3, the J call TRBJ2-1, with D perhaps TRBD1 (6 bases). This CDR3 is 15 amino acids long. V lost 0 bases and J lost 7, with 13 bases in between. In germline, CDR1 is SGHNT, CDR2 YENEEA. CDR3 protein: CASSLDRVRGNEQFF. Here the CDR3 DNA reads TGTGCCAGCAGCTTAGATCGGGTCAGGGGTAATGAGCAGTTCTTC.

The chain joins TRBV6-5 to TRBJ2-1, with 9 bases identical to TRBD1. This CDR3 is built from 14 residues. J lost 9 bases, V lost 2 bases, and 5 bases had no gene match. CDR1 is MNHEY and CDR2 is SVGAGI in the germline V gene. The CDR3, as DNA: TGTGCCAGCAGTTACCAGACAGGGGGTCTTGAGCAGTTCTTC. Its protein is CASSYQTGGLEQFF.

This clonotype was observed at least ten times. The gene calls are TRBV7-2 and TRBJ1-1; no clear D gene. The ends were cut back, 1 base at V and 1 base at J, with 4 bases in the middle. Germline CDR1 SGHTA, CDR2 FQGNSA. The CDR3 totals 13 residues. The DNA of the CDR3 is TGTGCCAGCAGCTTAGGAGAGAACACTGAAGCTTTCTTT. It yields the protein CASSLGENTEAFF.

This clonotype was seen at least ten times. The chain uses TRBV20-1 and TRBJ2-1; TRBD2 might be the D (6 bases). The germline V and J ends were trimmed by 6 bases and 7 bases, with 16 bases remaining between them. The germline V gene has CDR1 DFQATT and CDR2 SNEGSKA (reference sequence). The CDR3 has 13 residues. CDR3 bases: TGCAGTGCCCCGGACTATTTTCGGAATGAGCAGTTCTTC. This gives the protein CSAPDYFRNEQFF.

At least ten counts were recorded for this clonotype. The CDR3 coding sequence is TGCAGTGCTAGTATAGCGGAGCAGTTCTTC. Amino acid sequence: CSASIAEQFF. V usage is TRBV20-1 and J usage is TRBJ2-1, with D possibly TRBD2 on 5 matching bases. The length of the CDR3 is 10 residues. Trimming removed 3 bases at V and 10 bases at J, with 7 bases between. Germline CDR1 and CDR2: DFQATT and SNEGSKA (reference sequence).